This T cell receptor (beta chain) emerged from a study of blood T cell repertoires in COVID-19. Looking at the study overall: Samples came from the United States, Italy and Spain, spanning acute and convalescent COVID-19. PBMCs, B-cell-depleted T cells, or T cells were the source of the cDNA or gDNA that made up the material.

Per the authors' pipeline: By means of reference gene primer amplification, nucleated cell counts were estimated. Assay used: immunoSEQ multiplex PCR; TCRdb lists only in-frame clones, some missing. The DNA was the basis for D and trimming; V, J and clone size are from that table. Altogether around 160,000 clones are present, roughly 90% being singletons, with the ten largest covering approximately 2.4%. The source of this sequence is a human donor in a cohort sampled during active COVID-19. Sequencing used peripheral blood.

CDR3 amino acids: CASSYRGLEKETQYF. The CDR3 nucleotides are TGTGCCAGCAGTTATAGGGGACTAGAGAAAGAGACCCAGTACTTC. The chain links TRBV6-2 or TRBV6-3 to TRBJ2-5, with TRBD2 matching over 8 bases. The CDR3 loop spans 15 amino acids. V was clipped by 3 bases and J by 3 bases; unmatched bases: 6. The germline V gene encodes CDR1 MNHEY and CDR2 SVGEGT.